This is a list of T cell receptor beta chains from one sample in a study of human T cells and chemical hapten exposure. TCRdb re-analysed the RACE reads in MiXCR, keeping a single row per CDR3 protein. The sample shows tens of thousands of distinct CDR3 sequences, 9.5% to 15% of them seen only once. The sample here was whole blood, taken in connection with sensitization to the hapten diphenylcyclopropenone (DPC). The receptors were sampled from a man aged 25 to 45 with alopecia areata. Some clones in this sample may be carry-over from other donors' samples. Each CDR3 is given with its conserved first and last residue. D genes are given only for firm matches. Where a row states a size, it is once, few, many or the class of an expanded clone; other rows omit it.

v_call: TRBV6-2/TRBV6-3; j_call: TRBJ1-5; d_call: TRBD1; clone_size: many; cdr3_nt: TGTGCCAGCAGTTTTCGGGACAGTAATCAGCCCCAGCATTTT; cdr3_aa: CASSFRDSNQPQHF
v_call: TRBV7-6; j_call: TRBJ2-6; d_call: -; clone_size: -; cdr3_nt: TGTGCCAGCAGCTTAGACGGGATCGGGACCAGCGGCTTAAGCTCTGGGGCCAACGTCCTGACTTTC; cdr3_aa: CASSLDGIGTSGLSSGANVLTF
v_call: TRBV7-9; j_call: TRBJ2-1; d_call: -; clone_size: few; cdr3_nt: TGTGCCAGCAGCATAGGGTCTGCTAGCAACACCTACAATGAGCAGTTCTTC; cdr3_aa: CASSIGSASNTYNEQFF
v_call: TRBV9; j_call: TRBJ2-2; d_call: -; clone_size: -; cdr3_nt: TGTGCCAGCAGCGTCAGAGACCGGGACTCGAACACCGGGGAGCTGTTTTTT; cdr3_aa: CASSVRDRDSNTGELFF
v_call: TRBV7-3; j_call: TRBJ1-1; d_call: -; clone_size: many; cdr3_nt: TGTGCCAGCAGCTTAGGGTCAGGGCCGGGATGGACTGAAGCTTTCTTT; cdr3_aa: CASSLGSGPGWTEAFF
v_call: TRBV24-1; j_call: TRBJ1-5; d_call: -; clone_size: many; cdr3_nt: TGTGCCACCAGTGATTCGACGGTGCATCAGCCCCAGCATTTT; cdr3_aa: CATSDSTVHQPQHF
v_call: TRBV7-9; j_call: TRBJ2-1; d_call: -; clone_size: many; cdr3_nt: TGTGCCAGCAGCTCTTTGACAGTGGGGAATGAGCAGTTCTTC; cdr3_aa: CASSSLTVGNEQFF
v_call: TRBV7-6; j_call: TRBJ2-1; d_call: TRBD2; clone_size: -; cdr3_nt: TGTGCCAGCAGCTCTAAAGGACTAGCGGGGAATGAGCAGTTCTTC; cdr3_aa: CASSSKGLAGNEQFF
v_call: TRBV6-5; j_call: TRBJ2-1; d_call: TRBD2; clone_size: -; cdr3_nt: TGTGCCAGCAGTCCCGGGACTAGCGTTCCCTACAATGAGCAGTTCTTC; cdr3_aa: CASSPGTSVPYNEQFF
v_call: TRBV29-1; j_call: TRBJ2-4; d_call: -; clone_size: few; cdr3_nt: TGCAGCGTTGTTAGCCCCAGGAGGGCCAAAAACATTCAGTACTTC; cdr3_aa: CSVVSPRRAKNIQYF
v_call: TRBV3-1; j_call: TRBJ2-2; d_call: -; clone_size: -; cdr3_nt: TGTGCCAGCAGCCGTTACGGACAGTTCCCCGGGGAGCTGTTTTTT; cdr3_aa: CASSRYGQFPGELFF
v_call: TRBV24-1; j_call: TRBJ2-1; d_call: -; clone_size: -; cdr3_nt: TGTGCCACCAGTGATCCGGCGGGATCCTACAATGAGCAGTTCTTC; cdr3_aa: CATSDPAGSYNEQFF
v_call: TRBV24-1; j_call: TRBJ2-3; d_call: -; clone_size: few; cdr3_nt: TGTGCCACCAGTGTTGGGGCGGGGAGCACAGATACGCAGTATTTT; cdr3_aa: CATSVGAGSTDTQYF
v_call: TRBV7-8; j_call: TRBJ1-4; d_call: -; clone_size: many; cdr3_nt: TGTGCCAGCAGCTTAGACCCTAGAGGGAGGTGGATTGAAAAACTGTTTTTT; cdr3_aa: CASSLDPRGRWIEKLFF
v_call: TRBV28; j_call: TRBJ1-5; d_call: TRBD1; clone_size: -; cdr3_nt: TGTGCCAGCAGTCCTGGACAGGGAATGCCTGTTAATCAGCCCCAGCATTTT; cdr3_aa: CASSPGQGMPVNQPQHF
v_call: TRBV2; j_call: TRBJ1-5; d_call: -; clone_size: many; cdr3_nt: TGTGCCAGCAGTGAAGGACAGGCCGGCAACGGCAATCAGCCCCAGCATTTT; cdr3_aa: CASSEGQAGNGNQPQHF
v_call: TRBV9; j_call: TRBJ2-3; d_call: TRBD2; clone_size: few; cdr3_nt: TGTGCCAGCAGCGGGGAAGCGGGGAGGTGGGATACGCAGTATTTT; cdr3_aa: CASSGEAGRWDTQYF
v_call: TRBV7-9; j_call: TRBJ2-3; d_call: -; clone_size: many; cdr3_nt: TGTGCCAGCAGCCATGGCCGGGGCGGGGATGTCACAGATACGCAGTATTTT; cdr3_aa: CASSHGRGGDVTDTQYF
v_call: TRBV21-1; j_call: TRBJ2-7; d_call: -; clone_size: few; cdr3_nt: TGTGCCAGCAGCAAAGAAAAGGGTCGGACCACCTACGAGCAGTACTTC; cdr3_aa: CASSKEKGRTTYEQYF
v_call: TRBV7-8; j_call: TRBJ1-4; d_call: -; clone_size: many; cdr3_nt: TGTGCCAGCAGCTTACGAGAAAAACTGTTTTTT; cdr3_aa: CASSLREKLFF
v_call: TRBV7-3; j_call: TRBJ2-5; d_call: -; clone_size: many; cdr3_nt: TGTGCCAGCAGCTTATCCGGGGCACGTCGGCAGACCCAGTACTTC; cdr3_aa: CASSLSGARRQTQYF
v_call: TRBV24-1; j_call: TRBJ1-5; d_call: -; clone_size: -; cdr3_nt: TGTGCCACCAGTGATTCAAGGAGGCTAATCAGCCCCCAGCATTTT; cdr3_aa: CATSDSRRLISPQHF
v_call: TRBV4-2; j_call: TRBJ2-2; d_call: -; clone_size: few; cdr3_nt: TGTGCCAGCAGCCAAGATTCCCGGGAAGCGATGGTCACCGGGGAGCTGTTTTTT; cdr3_aa: CASSQDSREAMVTGELFF
v_call: TRBV18; j_call: TRBJ1-2; d_call: -; clone_size: few; cdr3_nt: TGTGCCAGCTCACCACAGGAGGGGAAGAGCTATGGCTACACCTTC; cdr3_aa: CASSPQEGKSYGYTF
v_call: TRBV10-3; j_call: TRBJ2-1; d_call: TRBD2; clone_size: -; cdr3_nt: TGTGCCATCAGTGGGTCGACTAGCGGCGGGGATGAGCAGTTCTTC; cdr3_aa: CAISGSTSGGDEQFF
v_call: TRBV29-1; j_call: TRBJ1-2; d_call: -; clone_size: many; cdr3_nt: TGCAGCGTGGTCTCGAGGGTGATCTATGGCTACACCTTC; cdr3_aa: CSVVSRVIYGYTF
v_call: TRBV11-3; j_call: TRBJ2-1; d_call: -; clone_size: -; cdr3_nt: TGTGCCAGCAGCATGGGACGGACGGGAAATGAGCAGTTCTTC; cdr3_aa: CASSMGRTGNEQFF
v_call: TRBV10-3; j_call: TRBJ2-5; d_call: -; clone_size: -; cdr3_nt: TGTGCCATCAGAGAGTCGCGGGGTCCCGGGGAGACCCAGTACTTC; cdr3_aa: CAIRESRGPGETQYF
v_call: TRBV12-3/TRBV12-4; j_call: TRBJ1-5; d_call: -; clone_size: few; cdr3_nt: TGTGCCAGCAGTTTGCGGGGGACGACGGGCAATCAGCCCCAGCATTTT; cdr3_aa: CASSLRGTTGNQPQHF
v_call: TRBV7-2; j_call: TRBJ1-2; d_call: -; clone_size: few; cdr3_nt: TGTGCCAGCAGCTTTTCGGGCAGTCCTGTGCAATATGGCTACACCTTC; cdr3_aa: CASSFSGSPVQYGYTF
v_call: TRBV7-6; j_call: TRBJ2-3; d_call: -; clone_size: many; cdr3_nt: TGTGCCAGCAGTGCTACAGCGAACACAGATACGCAGTATTTT; cdr3_aa: CASSATANTDTQYF
v_call: TRBV29-1; j_call: TRBJ2-7; d_call: -; clone_size: -; cdr3_nt: TGCAGCGTTGCCCCCCGCAGGGGTTTCGAGCAGTACTTC; cdr3_aa: CSVAPRRGFEQYF
v_call: TRBV4-3; j_call: TRBJ2-3; d_call: TRBD2; clone_size: many; cdr3_nt: TGCGCCAGCAGCCAAGAGATCGGGAGGGGTTCATCCACAGATACGCAGTATTTT; cdr3_aa: CASSQEIGRGSSTDTQYF
v_call: TRBV18; j_call: TRBJ1-6; d_call: -; clone_size: many; cdr3_nt: TGTGCCAGCTCACTGGGAAGTGCAGGGAGGAATTCACCCCTCCACTTT; cdr3_aa: CASSLGSAGRNSPLHF
v_call: TRBV12-3/TRBV12-4; j_call: TRBJ1-1; d_call: -; clone_size: few; cdr3_nt: TGTGCCAGCAGTTTAGAGAGGGACATGAACACTGAAGCTTTCTTT; cdr3_aa: CASSLERDMNTEAFF
v_call: TRBV6-5; j_call: TRBJ2-2; d_call: TRBD1; clone_size: -; cdr3_nt: TGTGCCAGCAGCTACAGGGGTAACGCGGACGGGGAGCTGTTTTTT; cdr3_aa: CASSYRGNADGELFF
v_call: TRBV7-8; j_call: TRBJ1-1; d_call: -; clone_size: -; cdr3_nt: TGTGCCAGCAGCTTAGGCCGGGACAAAAAAAGGACTTTCTTT; cdr3_aa: CASSLGRDKKRTFF
v_call: TRBV24-1; j_call: TRBJ2-1; d_call: -; clone_size: many; cdr3_nt: TGTGCCACCAGTGATTTCGCTAGCGAGGAGTGGATCTTC; cdr3_aa: CATSDFASEEWIF
v_call: TRBV7-3; j_call: TRBJ1-1; d_call: TRBD1; clone_size: -; cdr3_nt: TGTGCCAGCAGCTTTTTTCCGTCACCCGGGACAGATAACACTGAAGCTTTCTTT; cdr3_aa: CASSFFPSPGTDNTEAFF